These T cell receptor beta chains were read from a single sample in a study of metastatic and nonmetastatic thyroid tumors. MiXCR reprocessed the PCR reads for TCRdb. The table shows approximately 32,000 clones, with 33% occurring only once. The sequenced sample was tumor tissue. The receptors were sampled from a female donor with papillary thyroid cancer or a benign thyroid nodule (not recorded which). Some clones in this sample may be carry-over from other donors' samples. Each CDR3 is given with its conserved first and last residue. Fields, in order: V gene, D gene, clone size, J gene, CDR3 protein, CDR3 DNA. D genes are given only for firm matches. Clone size appears in some rows only: once, few, many, or a class for an expanded clone.

v_call: TRBV12-3/TRBV12-4
d_call: -
clone_size: few
j_call: TRBJ2-1
cdr3_aa: CASSLRVGGNTHNEQFF
cdr3_nt: TGTGCCAGCAGTTTACGGGTCGGCGGGAATACACACAATGAGCAGTTCTTC

v_call: TRBV20-1
d_call: -
clone_size: few
j_call: TRBJ2-7
cdr3_aa: CSASSPTSNYEQYF
cdr3_nt: TGCAGTGCTAGTAGCCCGACTAGTAACTACGAGCAGTACTTC

v_call: TRBV19
d_call: TRBD1
clone_size: few
j_call: TRBJ1-5
cdr3_aa: CASSILSTGNQPQHF
cdr3_nt: TGTGCCAGTAGTATTCTTTCGACAGGGAATCAGCCCCAGCATTTT

v_call: TRBV24-1
d_call: -
clone_size: -
j_call: TRBJ2-3
cdr3_aa: CATSDLLAGYGPDTQYF
cdr3_nt: TGTGCCACCAGTGATTTGCTGGCGGGATACGGTCCAGATACGCAGTATTTT

v_call: TRBV6-2/TRBV6-3
d_call: TRBD1
clone_size: -
j_call: TRBJ2-7
cdr3_aa: CASSLLDRGGYEQYF
cdr3_nt: TGTGCCAGCAGTCTACTTGACAGGGGTGGTTACGAGCAGTACTTC

v_call: TRBV7-9
d_call: -
clone_size: -
j_call: TRBJ2-3
cdr3_aa: CASVGADTQYF
cdr3_nt: TGTGCCAGCGTTGGCGCAGATACGCAGTATTTT

v_call: TRBV12-5
d_call: -
clone_size: -
j_call: TRBJ2-7
cdr3_aa: CASGLAYEQYF
cdr3_nt: TGTGCTAGTGGTTTGGCCTACGAGCAGTACTTC

v_call: TRBV6-4
d_call: TRBD2
clone_size: few
j_call: TRBJ2-7
cdr3_aa: CASSPVAGPYEQYF
cdr3_nt: TGTGCCAGCAGCCCGGTAGCGGGCCCCTACGAGCAGTACTTC

v_call: TRBV29-1
d_call: -
clone_size: few
j_call: TRBJ1-2
cdr3_aa: CSVAGFYGYTF
cdr3_nt: TGCAGCGTTGCTGGGTTTTATGGCTACACCTTC

v_call: TRBV11-2
d_call: -
clone_size: few
j_call: TRBJ2-7
cdr3_aa: CASSPLARSYEQYF
cdr3_nt: TGTGCCAGCAGCCCCCTAGCGCGCTCCTACGAGCAGTACTTC

v_call: TRBV6-2/TRBV6-3
d_call: -
clone_size: -
j_call: TRBJ2-2
cdr3_aa: CASSYGAGRRPTNTGELFF
cdr3_nt: TGTGCCAGCAGTTACGGGGCGGGTAGACGACCCACGAACACCGGGGAGCTGTTTTTT

v_call: TRBV28
d_call: TRBD1
clone_size: few
j_call: TRBJ2-2
cdr3_aa: CAIRTGLNTGELFF
cdr3_nt: TGTGCCATCCGGACAGGGCTTAACACCGGGGAGCTGTTTTTT

v_call: TRBV5-1
d_call: -
clone_size: -
j_call: TRBJ1-5
cdr3_aa: CASSLEASDGPQHF
cdr3_nt: TGCGCCAGCAGCTTGGAGGCCAGCGATGGACCCCAGCATTTT

v_call: TRBV7-3
d_call: -
clone_size: -
j_call: TRBJ2-2
cdr3_aa: CASSLSGANTWELFF
cdr3_nt: TGTGCCAGCAGCTTAAGTGGGGCGAACACCTGGGAGCTGTTTTTT

v_call: TRBV12-3/TRBV12-4
d_call: -
clone_size: few
j_call: TRBJ1-5
cdr3_aa: CASSFGGINSNQPQHF
cdr3_nt: TGTGCCAGCAGTTTCGGGGGAATTAATAGCAATCAGCCCCAGCATTTT

v_call: TRBV11-2
d_call: -
clone_size: -
j_call: TRBJ1-6
cdr3_aa: CASSFGGNSPLHF
cdr3_nt: TGTGCCAGCAGCTTCGGGGGGAATTCACCCCTCCACTTT

v_call: TRBV6-2/TRBV6-3
d_call: -
clone_size: -
j_call: TRBJ2-1
cdr3_aa: CASSYASHNEQFF
cdr3_nt: TGTGCCAGCAGTTACGCCAGTCACAATGAGCAGTTCTTC

v_call: TRBV15
d_call: TRBD2
clone_size: -
j_call: TRBJ2-7
cdr3_aa: CATSRDREGGRVLYEQYF
cdr3_nt: TGTGCCACCAGCAGAGATCGGGAAGGCGGGAGGGTACTCTACGAGCAGTACTTC

v_call: TRBV28
d_call: TRBD1
clone_size: few
j_call: TRBJ1-5
cdr3_aa: CASSAGGPRNQPQHF
cdr3_nt: TGTGCCAGCAGTGCAGGGGGCCCGAGAAATCAGCCCCAGCATTTT

v_call: TRBV19
d_call: -
clone_size: -
j_call: TRBJ2-1
cdr3_aa: CASSITQGGYNEQFF
cdr3_nt: TGTGCCAGTAGTATCACCCAGGGGGGGTACAATGAGCAGTTCTTC

v_call: TRBV5-1
d_call: TRBD2
clone_size: once
j_call: TRBJ2-3
cdr3_aa: CASSSGGRTDTQYF
cdr3_nt: TGCGCCAGCAGCTCCGGGGGGAGGACAGATACGCAGTATTTT

v_call: TRBV2
d_call: -
clone_size: few
j_call: TRBJ1-1
cdr3_aa: CASSQQDEAFF
cdr3_nt: TGTGCCAGCAGCCAACAGGATGAAGCTTTCTTT

v_call: TRBV6-2/TRBV6-3
d_call: -
clone_size: few
j_call: TRBJ2-2
cdr3_aa: CASSEGLDTGELFF
cdr3_nt: TGTGCCAGCAGTGAGGGACTGGACACCGGGGAGCTGTTTTTT

v_call: TRBV11-2
d_call: -
clone_size: few
j_call: TRBJ2-7
cdr3_aa: CASSLAPGLGYEQYF
cdr3_nt: TGTGCCAGCAGCTTAGCCCCAGGGTTGGGGTACGAGCAGTACTTC

v_call: TRBV27
d_call: -
clone_size: few
j_call: TRBJ2-1
cdr3_aa: CASSREGVGFNEQFF
cdr3_nt: TGTGCCAGCAGTAGAGAGGGGGTGGGATTCAATGAGCAGTTCTTC

v_call: TRBV18
d_call: -
clone_size: -
j_call: TRBJ2-6
cdr3_aa: CASSPAGFAGANVLTF
cdr3_nt: TGTGCCAGCTCACCTGCAGGGTTCGCTGGGGCCAACGTCCTGACTTTC

v_call: TRBV6-1
d_call: TRBD1
clone_size: few
j_call: TRBJ1-1
cdr3_aa: CASSERGLDSEAFF
cdr3_nt: TGTGCCAGCAGTGAGAGGGGGCTTGACTCTGAAGCTTTCTTT

v_call: TRBV6-2/TRBV6-3
d_call: -
clone_size: few
j_call: TRBJ2-7
cdr3_aa: CASSYAPGRVQYF
cdr3_nt: TGTGCCAGCAGTTATGCTCCGGGGCGCGTGCAGTACTTC

v_call: TRBV20-1
d_call: TRBD2
clone_size: -
j_call: TRBJ2-1
cdr3_aa: CSAYTSLAGVYNEQFF
cdr3_nt: TGCAGTGCTTATACCTCGCTAGCGGGAGTCTACAATGAGCAGTTCTTC

v_call: TRBV28
d_call: -
clone_size: few
j_call: TRBJ2-5
cdr3_aa: CASGAPGVLQETQYF
cdr3_nt: TGTGCCAGCGGGGCCCCGGGCGTACTCCAAGAGACCCAGTACTTC

v_call: TRBV12-3/TRBV12-4
d_call: TRBD2
clone_size: -
j_call: TRBJ2-1
cdr3_aa: CASSPTSSEQFF
cdr3_nt: TGTGCCAGCAGCCCGACTAGCAGTGAGCAGTTCTTC

v_call: TRBV5-1
d_call: TRBD2
clone_size: -
j_call: TRBJ2-1
cdr3_aa: CASSSAGGYNEQFF
cdr3_nt: TGCGCCAGCTCCTCTGCGGGAGGGTACAATGAGCAGTTCTTC

v_call: TRBV3-1
d_call: -
clone_size: -
j_call: TRBJ2-7
cdr3_aa: CASSIARDGLYEQYF
cdr3_nt: TGTGCCAGCAGCATAGCCCGGGACGGCTTATACGAGCAGTACTTC

v_call: TRBV6-9
d_call: -
clone_size: few
j_call: TRBJ2-5
cdr3_aa: CASSYELETQYF
cdr3_nt: TGTGCCAGCAGTTACGAATTGGAGACCCAGTACTTC

v_call: TRBV11-1
d_call: TRBD2
clone_size: few
j_call: TRBJ2-3
cdr3_aa: CASSRNSGSSDTQYF
cdr3_nt: TGTGCCAGCAGCCGAAATAGCGGGAGCTCAGATACGCAGTATTTT

v_call: TRBV20-1
d_call: -
clone_size: -
j_call: TRBJ2-1
cdr3_aa: CSARDRQTRYNEQFF
cdr3_nt: TGCAGTGCTAGAGATCGCCAGACTAGGTACAATGAGCAGTTCTTC

v_call: TRBV6-2/TRBV6-3
d_call: TRBD2
clone_size: -
j_call: TRBJ2-3
cdr3_aa: CASRGGLAGIRGTDTQYF
cdr3_nt: TGTGCCAGCAGAGGGGGACTAGCGGGAATACGGGGCACAGATACGCAGTATTTT

v_call: TRBV6-8
d_call: TRBD1
clone_size: -
j_call: TRBJ1-2
cdr3_aa: CASSYPDRGRGYTF
cdr3_nt: TGTGCCAGCAGTTACCCCGACAGGGGGCGAGGCTACACCTTC

v_call: TRBV5-1
d_call: -
clone_size: -
j_call: TRBJ2-3
cdr3_aa: CASSLSPVRGIDTQYF
cdr3_nt: TGCGCCAGCAGCTTGAGCCCAGTCCGCGGAATCGATACGCAGTATTTT

v_call: TRBV5-1
d_call: -
clone_size: -
j_call: TRBJ2-7
cdr3_aa: CASSHDSYEQYF
cdr3_nt: TGCGCCAGCAGCCATGACTCCTACGAGCAATACTTC